The 25 T cell receptor beta chains presented below share a single source sample, sequenced in a study of blood T cells in healthy people across ages. Using a J-beta primer mix together with a sample-barcoded 5' primer, a second PCR was run for roughly 6 to 12 cycles. TCRdb analysed the 5' RACE reads with MiXCR anew, one entry per CDR3 protein. The data show 1,100,000 or so distinct CDR3 sequences, more than 40% seen once. Sequences were obtained from blood. These receptors all come from a woman aged 60-75 years in good health.

This chain joins TRBV5-6 and TRBJ2-7; 10 nucleotides line up with TRBD1. CDR3 size: 16 residues. V was pared by 4 bases and J by 1 base, with 8 bases of the junction left unmatched. Germline lookup yields CDR1 SGHDT and CDR2 YYEEEE. The CDR3 nucleotides are TGTGCCAGCAGCATCCTACCGGGACAGGGGTCCTACGAGCAGTACTTC. Translated: CASSILPGQGSYEQYF.

The chain has TRBV3-1 and TRBJ1-1; possible D gene TRBD1, 6 bases. This CDR3 has 14 amino acids. V was cut by 3 bases and J by 4 bases, with 12 bases left in between. The germline gives CDR1 LGHDT, CDR2 YNNKEL (reference sequence). The CDR3 spells CASSHGGRGTEAFF. In DNA form, the CDR3 reads TGTGCCAGCAGCCACGGGGGGCGGGGCACTGAAGCTTTCTTT.

The V gene is TRBV30, the J gene TRBJ2-7; TRBD1 is a possible D gene (6 bases). Trimming cost V 1 base and J 2 bases, with 15 bases left between them. The CDR3 length is 15 residues. CDR1 is GTSNPN, CDR2 SVGIG, per germline (reference sequence). Written as DNA, the CDR3 is TGTGCCTGGAGTGACTACGCCGGGACACCCTACGAGCAGTACTTC. Its protein product is CAWSDYAGTPYEQYF.

The chain combines TRBV6-2 or TRBV6-3 with TRBJ2-7; TRBD2 matches at 9 bases. The CDR3 consists of 16 residues. Germline V gene sequence: CDR1 MNHEY, CDR2 SVGEGT. J gave up 2 bases and V 6 bases, and 11 bases lay outside the gene matches. The chain's CDR3 is CASSSTGGRGAYEQYF. In nucleotides, the CDR3 is TGTGCCAGCAGCTCCACTGGCGGGAGGGGGGCCTACGAGCAGTACTTC.

There are a few counts of this clonotype. This chain uses TRBV9 with TRBJ2-7; TRBD2 agrees at 9 bases. Per germline, CDR1 SGDLS and CDR2 YYNGEE. The CDR3 has 16 residues. J gave up 1 base and V 0 bases, and 5 bases lay outside the gene matches. The CDR3 is CASSVGGTSFSYEQYF. CDR3 bases: TGTGCCAGCAGCGTAGGGGGGACTAGCTTTTCCTACGAGCAGTACTTC.

In this sample, this clonotype turned up a few times. The CDR3: CASSFVGGSYEQYF. The CDR3 region has the DNA TGTGCCAGCAGTTTCGTCGGAGGGAGCTACGAGCAGTACTTC. V usage is TRBV28 and J usage is TRBJ2-7; the D gene is possibly TRBD2 (6 bases). Trimming removed 3 bases at V and 3 bases at J, with 12 bases between. CDR3 size: 14 residues. Germline V gene lookup returns CDR1 MDHEN and CDR2 SYDVKM.

This chain joins TRBV30 and TRBJ2-7; TRBD2 aligns across 7 bases. The ends lost 0 bases at V and 2 bases at J; junction bases unmatched: 7. Germline V CDR1 and CDR2: GTSNPN, SVGIG (reference sequence). This CDR3 has 15 residues. The DNA of the CDR3 is TGTGCCTGGAGTGTATCGGCAGGGAGGGCCTACGAGCAGTACTTC. Translation: CAWSVSAGRAYEQYF.

This clonotype occurred a few times. The chain joins TRBV5-1 to TRBJ1-1; 7 bases align to TRBD1. Germline V lookup: CDR1 SGHRS, CDR2 YFSETQ. This CDR3 has 16 residues. V lost 0 bases to trimming and J lost 1 base; unmatched junction nucleotides: 6. The chain's CDR3 is CASSLGPGTANTEAFF. DNA of the CDR3: TGCGCCAGCAGCTTGGGGCCGGGGACAGCGAACACTGAAGCTTTCTTT.

This clonotype has just one count. The V call is TRBV4-1, the J call TRBJ2-1; possibly TRBD1 for D (6 bases). V was pared by 4 bases and J by 2 bases, with 12 bases between. In germline, CDR1 is MGHRA, CDR2 YSYEKL. The length of the CDR3 is 15 residues. The CDR3 reads CASSPRTDPYNEQFF. The CDR3 DNA reads as TGCGCCAGCAGCCCTAGGACAGACCCCTACAATGAGCAGTTCTTC.

Only a few counts were recorded for this clonotype. The chain couples TRBV6-5 to TRBJ1-2, with TRBD1 as a possible D gene (6 bases). The CDR3 is 15 amino acids. Germline V gene sequence: CDR1 MNHEY, CDR2 SVGAGI. Trimming pared 2 bases from V and 6 bases from J, leaving 16 bases between. The CDR3 nucleotides are TGTGCCAGCAGTTACCGGACAGACGTACCTGATGGCTACACCTTC. This encodes CASSYRTDVPDGYTF.

As for this clonotype: Because the CDR3's place on the DNA is in doubt, the DNA is left out and the CDR3 is given as listed by TCRdb. This chain links TRBV29-1 with TRBJ1-4; the DNA was not compared with TRBD1, the D call given in the table. The CDR3 sequence runs 14 residues, both termini included. Looked up from germline, CDR1 is SQVTM and CDR2 is ANQGSEA. This CDR3 is CSVGPGQGDEKLFF.

The chain recombines TRBV4-2 with TRBJ2-7; D is undetermined. This CDR3 is 13 amino acids long. V was trimmed by 0 bases and J by 10 bases, leaving 13 bases between them. CDR1 and CDR2 (germline): LGHNA, YNFKEQ. DNA of the CDR3: TGTGCCAGCAGCCAAGATAGGATGGCGCACCAGTACTTC. Translation gives CASSQDRMAHQYF.

This clonotype was counted a few times. The chain is built from TRBV5-6 and TRBJ2-5; D is ambiguous. The CDR3 consists of 13 residues. Germline values: CDR1 SGHDT, CDR2 YYEEEE. With 1 base removed from V and 5 bases from J, the gap between germline ends came to 9 bases. The CDR3: CASSLTPAETQYF. The CDR3 nucleotides are TGTGCCAGCAGCTTGACGCCTGCCGAGACCCAGTACTTC.

V gene TRBV15 combines with J gene TRBJ1-5; D remains ambiguous. Trimming took off 0 bases at V and 6 bases at J, with 6 bases between the two ends. The CDR3 loop spans 13 amino acids. Germline CDR1 is LNHNV and CDR2 is YYDKDF (reference sequence). The CDR3 here is CATSRDRSQPQHF. The DNA of the CDR3 is TGTGCCACCAGCAGAGATAGGAGTCAGCCCCAGCATTTT.

The gene calls are TRBV20-1 and TRBJ2-1; 8 bases map to TRBD2. The CDR3 covers 15 residues. The trim removed 0 bases at V and 10 bases at J, leaving 11 bases unmatched. Looked up from germline, CDR1 is DFQATT and CDR2 is SNEGSKA (reference sequence). This chain's CDR3 is CSAREAAGAPQEQFF. The CDR3 coding sequence is TGCAGTGCTAGAGAGGCAGCGGGGGCTCCTCAAGAGCAGTTCTTC.

This chain links TRBV14 with TRBJ2-7; the match to TRBD1 covers 12 bases. CDR1 is SGHDN and CDR2 is FVKESK in the germline V gene. With V trimmed by 3 bases and J by 4 bases, 7 bases remained unmatched. The CDR3 spans 16 residues. CDR3: CASSQTGTGGVYEQYF. DNA for the CDR3: TGTGCCAGCAGCCAGACCGGGACAGGGGGCGTTTACGAGCAGTACTTC.

The chain has TRBV27 and TRBJ2-1; TRBD2 aligns across 12 bases. CDR1 and CDR2 (germline): MNHEY, SMNVEV (reference sequence). Trimming took 6 bases from V and 8 from J; bases not matched to a gene: 11. The CDR3 consists of 16 residues. The CDR3 bases are TGTGCCAGCAGCCATAATCTAGCGGGAGGGCCTTATGAGCAGTTCTTC. Translating it yields CASSHNLAGGPYEQFF.

V and J are TRBV6-1 and TRBJ2-1; tentatively, D is TRBD1 or TRBD2 (5 bases each). The germline CDR1 and CDR2 sequences are MNHNS and SASEGT. The CDR3 loop spans 15 amino acids. V shed 1 base and J shed 4 bases, with 11 bases lying between them. In DNA form, the CDR3 reads TGTGCCAGCAGTGAAGTCGGGGCAAGTTACAATGAGCAGTTCTTC. Its protein is CASSEVGASYNEQFF.

About this clonotype itself: A much larger clone lies a single base off, so this may be a read error. The rearrangement links TRBV12-3 or TRBV12-4 to TRBJ2-5; a possible D gene is TRBD2 (6 bases). CDR3 size: 14 residues. The CDR3 region is CDSSLRAGQETQYF. CDR3 nucleotide sequence: TGTGACAGCAGTTTGCGAGCGGGCCAAGAGACCCAGTACTTC.

This clonotype has more than one count but fewer than ten. This rearrangement joins TRBV2 to TRBJ2-7; D is uncertain. This CDR3 comprises 13 residues. CDR1 SNHLY and CDR2 FYNNEI come from the germline V gene. V dropped 3 bases and J dropped 0 bases, with 6 bases sitting between them. The CDR3 sequence: CASSEGISYEQYF. The DNA of the CDR3 is TGTGCCAGCAGTGAGGGAATCTCCTACGAGCAGTACTTC.

This chain uses TRBV2 with TRBJ2-7, with D possibly matching TRBD1 (6 bases). CDR1 SNHLY and CDR2 FYNNEI come from the germline V gene. V lost 3 bases and J lost 5, with 11 bases in between. This CDR3 contains 13 residues. The CDR3 nucleotides read TGTGCCAGCAGTGACAGGGGCCTTGACGAGCAGTACTTC. Translated, it gives CASSDRGLDEQYF.

This clonotype was recorded only once. This sequence joins TRBV20-1 and TRBJ1-1, with 7 positions matching TRBD1. The CDR3 sequence is 15 residues long. Per germline, CDR1 DFQATT and CDR2 SNEGSKA (reference sequence). After removal of 0 bases from V and 1 base from J, the junction contained 5 bases not matched to a gene. The CDR3 nucleotides read TGCAGTGCTAGAGAATTAGGGGGCAAGAACACTGAAGCTTTCTTT. It translates to CSARELGGKNTEAFF.

V and J are TRBV27 and TRBJ2-7; 12 bases fit TRBD1. V was clipped by 6 bases and J by 3 bases; unmatched bases: 21. The CDR3 is made up of 20 amino acids. In germline, CDR1 is MNHEY, CDR2 SMNVEV (reference sequence). The CDR3 protein is CASRSGTGGVVGWAYYEQYF. CDR3 DNA sequence: TGTGCCAGCAGGTCAGGGACAGGGGGCGTCGTTGGTTGGGCGTACTACGAGCAGTACTTC.

CDR3 bases: TGTGCCAGCAGCTCTGTAGGCGGGAATTACAATGAGCAGTACTTC. Its translation: CASSSVGGNYNEQYF. The gene calls are TRBV7-9 and TRBJ2-1; possibly TRBD2 for D (6 bases). The J call may be faulty, since TRBJ2-7 better matches the DNA end. Germline loops: CDR1 SEHNR, CDR2 FQNEAQ (reference sequence). This CDR3 is 15 amino acids long.

This clonotype was seen a few times. The junction does not match germline at one end; this may be a read error. The genes are TRBV20-1 and TRBJ2-1, with D possibly matching TRBD2 (6 bases). The CDR3 length is 13 residues. Germline CDR1 reads DFQATT; CDR2 reads SNEGSKA (reference sequence). The CDR3 region has the DNA TGCAGTGTCGCGGAGGGTCCCTATAATGAGCAGTTCTTC. This translates into CSVAEGPYNEQFF.